The T cell receptor (beta chain) described here comes from a study of tumor-infiltrating lymphocytes in primary liver carcinoma. The study co-extracted DNA and RNA from around 20-30 mg of unsorted bulk tissue. Starting from 500 ng of total RNA, TCR beta cDNA was produced with a primer in the constant region. For TCR beta, libraries were produced by three nested multiplex PCR rounds using slightly modified ARM-PCR. With TRBV1-TRBV30 forward primers and a C-beta reverse primer, the first two PCR rounds were run for approximately 10 cycles each. MiXCR was run by TCRdb on the multiplex PCR reads, yielding one entry per CDR3 protein. The sample includes 35,000 to 40,000 distinct CDR3 sequences, roughly 74% of them seen just once. This clonotype is medium-sized (0.01 to 0.1%) by share. Germline V gene sequence: CDR1 SGHDT, CDR2 YYEEEE. The V end was cut by 4 bases, the J end by 7 bases, with 15 bases between. This CDR3 is built from 15 residues.

Source material: tumor-adjacent normal liver tissue. The receptor was derived from a man between 40 and 49 years old with primary liver carcinoma and hepatitis B virus infection. This chain connects TRBV5-6 to TRBJ1-6; D is unresolved. The CDR3 nucleotides read TGTGCCAGCAGCCCAAGGACTCCAGTGAATTCACCCCTCCACTTT. Translating gives CASSPRTPVNSPLHF.